A selection of T cell receptor beta chains follows, all from one sample in a study of blood T cell repertoires in COVID-19. Using immunoSEQ multiplex PCR, the repertoire was profiled, and TCRdb retains in-frame clones only, with some absent. In the table there are a few hundred thousand clones, over 75% of which are singletons. The sequencing sample was made of PBMCs or T cells enriched from blood (not recorded which). The receptors derive from a man aged 18 to 30 who had recovered from COVID-19. The CDR3 runs from the conserved cysteine through the conserved F or W. The D gene is left open where the match is weak. Clone size appears in some rows only: once, few, many, or a class for an expanded clone.

j_gene,v_gene,d_gene,abundance,CDR3aa,CDR3nt
TRBJ1-2,TRBV12-3/TRBV12-4,TRBD1,NA,CASSLGQGLGYTF,TGTGCCAGCAGTTTAGGACAGGGGCTTGGCTACACCTTC
TRBJ2-7,TRBV5-1,NA,NA,CASSPRQATSYEQYF,TGCGCCAGCAGCCCCCGACAGGCCACATCCTACGAGCAGTACTTC
TRBJ2-7,TRBV5-5,TRBD2,NA,CASSWGGPPWPYEQYF,TGTGCCAGCAGCTGGGGGGGACCCCCCTGGCCCTACGAGCAGTACTTC
TRBJ1-3,TRBV18,NA,NA,CASSPRGEPFGNTIYF,TGTGCCAGCTCACCACGGGGGGAGCCCTTCGGAAACACCATATATTTT
TRBJ1-5,TRBV19,NA,NA,CASSIRRAGAQHF,TGTGCCAGTAGTATCAGGAGGGCGGGGGCCCAGCATTTT
TRBJ2-1,TRBV10-3,TRBD2,NA,CAIKKGLAGNYNEQFF,TGTGCCATCAAGAAGGGACTAGCGGGAAACTACAATGAGCAGTTCTTC
TRBJ1-2,TRBV7-2,NA,NA,CASSLERLNGYTF,TGTGCCAGCAGCTTAGAACGGTTAAATGGCTACACCTTC
TRBJ2-4,TRBV14,TRBD2,NA,CASSQTGTSGSAKNIQYF,TGTGCCAGCAGCCAAACCGGGACTAGCGGGAGTGCCAAAAACATTCAGTACTTC
TRBJ2-3,TRBV7-7,NA,NA,CASSFSSADTQYF,TGTGCCAGCAGCTTTTCGTCTGCAGATACGCAGTATTTT
TRBJ1-5,TRBV6-2/TRBV6-3,NA,once,CASSFGRSPQHF,TGTGCCAGCAGTTTTGGCAGGTCGCCCCAGCATTTT
TRBJ2-7,TRBV28,NA,NA,CASSFHSQGLLSYEQYF,TGTGCCAGCAGTTTTCATAGTCAGGGATTGCTCTCCTACGAGCAGTACTTC
TRBJ2-1,TRBV7-9,TRBD2,NA,CASSLLAGNEQFF,TGTGCCAGCAGCTTACTAGCGGGCAATGAGCAGTTCTTC
TRBJ2-7,TRBV7-2,NA,NA,CASSSPTGAYEQYF,TGTGCCAGCAGCTCTCCGACAGGCGCCTACGAGCAGTACTTC
TRBJ2-7,TRBV4-3,NA,NA,CASSQDSLSYEQYF,TGCGCCAGCAGCCAAGATTCACTTTCCTACGAGCAGTACTTC